A selection of T cell receptor beta chains follows, all from one sample in a study of blood T cells in healthy people across ages. TCRdb passed the 5' RACE reads through MiXCR, listing each CDR3 protein once. The sample has hundreds of thousands of distinct CDR3 sequences; under 35% are singletons. Sequenced input: blood. These receptors all stem from an elderly woman in good health. The CDR3 runs from the conserved cysteine through the conserved F or W. A D gene is named only where the DNA matches it firmly. The size of a clone is reported for some rows only, either as once, few or many, or as a class for expanded clones.

j_call: TRBJ2-7; d_call: TRBD2; v_call: TRBV24-1; clone_size: few; cdr3_aa: CATSDSGGGSYNEQYF; cdr3_nt: TGTGCCACCAGTGATTCTGGGGGGGGGTCCTACAATGAGCAGTACTTC
j_call: TRBJ1-4; d_call: NA; v_call: TRBV20-1; clone_size: NA; cdr3_aa: CSAKAGGRGEKLFF; cdr3_nt: TGCAGTGCTAAAGCCGGGGGGCGCGGTGAAAAACTGTTTTTT
j_call: TRBJ2-5; d_call: TRBD2; v_call: TRBV20-1; clone_size: NA; cdr3_aa: CSARDALAGAETQYF; cdr3_nt: TGCAGTGCTAGAGATGCACTAGCGGGGGCGGAGACCCAGTACTTC
j_call: TRBJ2-1; d_call: NA; v_call: TRBV5-1; clone_size: NA; cdr3_aa: CASSAGQNNEQFF; cdr3_nt: TGCGCCAGCAGCGCGGGACAGAACAATGAGCAGTTCTTC
j_call: TRBJ2-5; d_call: TRBD2; v_call: TRBV20-1; clone_size: few; cdr3_aa: CSAPIGTSGGGNEQYF; cdr3_nt: TGCAGTGCTCCTATCGGGACTAGCGGGGGGGGGAATGAGCAGTACTTC
j_call: TRBJ2-7; d_call: TRBD1; v_call: TRBV18; clone_size: NA; cdr3_aa: CGSPPTGTGQYEQYF; cdr3_nt: TGTGGCAGCCCACCCACCGGGACAGGGCAGTACGAGCAGTACTTC
j_call: TRBJ1-2; d_call: TRBD1; v_call: TRBV7-9; clone_size: many; cdr3_aa: CASSRGRDRTNYGYTF; cdr3_nt: TGTGCCAGCAGCCGAGGGAGGGACAGGACTAACTATGGCTACACCTTC
j_call: TRBJ2-1; d_call: TRBD1; v_call: TRBV20-1; clone_size: many; cdr3_aa: CSANGQARGNEQFF; cdr3_nt: TGCAGTGCTAACGGACAGGCCCGTGGCAATGAGCAGTTCTTC
j_call: TRBJ2-3; d_call: NA; v_call: TRBV7-2; clone_size: NA; cdr3_aa: CAGGREPDTQYF; cdr3_nt: TGTGCCGGAGGACGGGAGCCGGATACGCAGTATTTT
j_call: TRBJ2-7; d_call: TRBD2; v_call: TRBV3-1; clone_size: NA; cdr3_aa: CASSQVLASGNEQYF; cdr3_nt: TGTGCCAGCAGCCAAGTACTGGCTAGCGGGAACGAGCAGTACTTC
j_call: TRBJ2-3; d_call: TRBD1; v_call: TRBV12-3/TRBV12-4; clone_size: NA; cdr3_aa: CASNLAGGVDTQYF; cdr3_nt: TGTGCCAGCAATCTAGCAGGGGGAGTAGATACGCAATATTTT
j_call: TRBJ2-7; d_call: TRBD2; v_call: TRBV6-5; clone_size: NA; cdr3_aa: CASSYSEGLAGISYNEQYF; cdr3_nt: TGTGCCAGCAGTTACTCCGAGGGACTAGCGGGGATTTCCTACAATGAGCAGTACTTC
j_call: TRBJ1-6; d_call: TRBD1; v_call: TRBV6-6; clone_size: NA; cdr3_aa: CAGSLRTGGNSPLHF; cdr3_nt: TGTGCCGGCAGTCTCCGGACAGGGGGCAATTCACCCCTCCACTTT
j_call: TRBJ2-1; d_call: NA; v_call: TRBV5-5; clone_size: once; cdr3_aa: CASSYAIQEQFF; cdr3_nt: TGTGCCAGCAGCTACGCCATCCAAGAGCAGTTCTTC
j_call: TRBJ1-1; d_call: NA; v_call: TRBV2; clone_size: NA; cdr3_aa: CASSGSGVNTEAFF; cdr3_nt: TGTGCCAGCAGTGGCTCGGGTGTGAACACTGAAGCTTTCTTT
j_call: TRBJ2-1; d_call: TRBD1; v_call: TRBV11-2; clone_size: many; cdr3_aa: CASSSTLGTGLGNEQFF; cdr3_nt: TGTGCCAGCAGCTCAACCTTAGGGACAGGGTTAGGCAATGAGCAGTTCTTC
j_call: TRBJ2-3; d_call: NA; v_call: TRBV12-3/TRBV12-4; clone_size: NA; cdr3_aa: CASSLAPGVSTDAQYF; cdr3_nt: TGTGCCAGCAGTTTAGCACCAGGGGTGAGCACAGATGCGCAATATTTT
j_call: TRBJ2-5; d_call: NA; v_call: TRBV6-2/TRBV6-3; clone_size: many; cdr3_aa: CASSYKAEETQYF; cdr3_nt: TGTGCCAGCAGTTATAAAGCGGAAGAGACCCAGTACTTC
j_call: TRBJ1-3; d_call: NA; v_call: TRBV9; clone_size: few; cdr3_aa: CASSVGVSSGNTIYF; cdr3_nt: TGTGCCAGCAGCGTAGGGGTCAGCTCTGGAAACACCATATATTTT
j_call: TRBJ2-5; d_call: NA; v_call: TRBV5-4; clone_size: once; cdr3_aa: CASSGQGYQETQYF; cdr3_nt: TGTGCCAGCAGCGGTCAAGGGTACCAAGAGACCCAGTACTTC
j_call: TRBJ1-4; d_call: NA; v_call: TRBV4-3; clone_size: NA; cdr3_aa: CASSPEGGRVSNEKRFF; cdr3_nt: TGCGCCAGCAGCCCAGAAGGGGGGCGCGTGTCTAATGAAAAACGGTTTTTT
j_call: TRBJ2-5; d_call: NA; v_call: TRBV6-5; clone_size: many; cdr3_aa: CASSYTPREEILYQETQYF; cdr3_nt: TGTGCCAGCAGTTATACCCCCAGGGAGGAGATATTGTACCAAGAGACCCAGTACTTC
j_call: TRBJ2-1; d_call: TRBD1; v_call: TRBV5-1; clone_size: few; cdr3_aa: CASSLLTGGNEQFF; cdr3_nt: TGCGCCAGCAGCTTATTGACAGGGGGAAATGAGCAGTTCTTC
j_call: TRBJ1-4; d_call: NA; v_call: TRBV5-1; clone_size: NA; cdr3_aa: CASSLARAGSNEKLFF; cdr3_nt: TGCGCCAGCAGCTTGGCCAGGGCAGGGTCTAATGAAAAACTGTTTTTT
j_call: TRBJ1-1; d_call: NA; v_call: TRBV7-7; clone_size: many; cdr3_aa: CASSLDRYTEAFF; cdr3_nt: TGTGCCAGCAGCCTCGACAGATACACTGAAGCTTTCTTT
j_call: TRBJ2-7; d_call: NA; v_call: TRBV28; clone_size: NA; cdr3_aa: CASSSPSPGYHGQYF; cdr3_nt: TGTGCCAGCAGTTCCCCATCGCCAGGGTACCACGGGCAGTACTTC
j_call: TRBJ1-2; d_call: NA; v_call: TRBV7-2; clone_size: NA; cdr3_aa: CASTRQLEGYTF; cdr3_nt: TGTGCCAGCACAAGACAGCTCGAAGGCTACACCTTC
j_call: TRBJ1-2; d_call: NA; v_call: TRBV7-2; clone_size: NA; cdr3_aa: CASNSGTQGYTF; cdr3_nt: TGTGCCAGCAACTCCGGGACACAAGGCTACACCTTC
j_call: TRBJ2-1; d_call: TRBD2; v_call: TRBV9; clone_size: NA; cdr3_aa: CASSEFGTSGYNEQFF; cdr3_nt: TGTGCCAGCAGCGAATTCGGGACTAGCGGATACAATGAGCAGTTCTTC
j_call: TRBJ1-4; d_call: NA; v_call: TRBV20-1; clone_size: few; cdr3_aa: CSAPVGGSTNEKLFF; cdr3_nt: TGCAGTGCGCCAGTGGGAGGATCCACTAATGAAAAACTGTTTTTT
j_call: TRBJ1-2; d_call: NA; v_call: TRBV7-2; clone_size: many; cdr3_aa: CASSLVVGAKGYTF; cdr3_nt: TGTGCCAGCAGCTTAGTGGTTGGGGCCAAGGGCTACACCTTC
j_call: TRBJ1-5; d_call: NA; v_call: TRBV10-2; clone_size: many; cdr3_aa: CASNGQFNQPQHF; cdr3_nt: TGCGCCAGCAACGGACAGTTCAATCAGCCCCAGCATTTT
j_call: TRBJ2-7; d_call: NA; v_call: TRBV10-3; clone_size: NA; cdr3_aa: CAIRGVNTYEQYF; cdr3_nt: TGTGCCATCAGGGGCGTTAACACCTACGAGCAGTACTTC
j_call: TRBJ1-1; d_call: NA; v_call: TRBV5-1; clone_size: few; cdr3_aa: CASSLGGQGRVNTEAFF; cdr3_nt: TGCGCCAGCAGCTTGGGGGGGCAGGGGAGAGTGAACACTGAAGCTTTCTTT
j_call: TRBJ2-1; d_call: TRBD2; v_call: TRBV7-2; clone_size: many; cdr3_aa: CASSTGGPVKQFF; cdr3_nt: TGTGCCAGCAGCACGGGAGGCCCAGTGAAGCAGTTCTTC
j_call: TRBJ2-3; d_call: NA; v_call: TRBV4-1; clone_size: few; cdr3_aa: CASSQGAGLRGTQYF; cdr3_nt: TGCGCCAGCAGCCAAGGGGCAGGGTTGAGGGGCACGCAGTATTTT
j_call: TRBJ1-1; d_call: NA; v_call: TRBV5-1; clone_size: NA; cdr3_aa: CASSWEERMNTEAFF; cdr3_nt: TGCGCCAGCAGCTGGGAAGAAAGGATGAACACTGAAGCTTTCTTT